The 25 T cell receptor beta chains below were found in one sample sequenced in a study of blood T cell repertoires in COVID-19. Generated by immunoSEQ multiplex PCR, the TCRdb table keeps only in-frame clones and is missing some. The sample records 68,000 or so clones, 90% to 95% being singletons. Sequenced input: peripheral blood. These receptors all stem from a man in his forties with COVID-19, enrolled during active disease.

The chain is built from TRBV6-5 and TRBJ1-5, with TRBD1 identical over 9 bases. After removal of 6 bases from V and 3 bases from J, the junction contained 6 bases not matched to a gene. Germline lookup yields CDR1 MNHEY and CDR2 SVGAGI. The CDR3 sequence is 15 residues long. Here the CDR3 reads CASRTTGGNNQPQHF. The CDR3 DNA reads TGTGCCAGCAGAACTACAGGGGGCAACAATCAGCCCCAGCATTTT.

This clone was seen just once. The V call is TRBV30, the J call TRBJ1-6; 8 bases align to TRBD1. The CDR3 has 14 amino acids. V shed 2 bases, J shed 10 bases, and the junction held 7 bases outside the gene matches. Germline CDR1 and CDR2: GTSNPN and SVGIG (reference sequence). The CDR3 nucleotides read TGTGCCTGGAGTCGGGGACAGGAAGGATCACCCCTCCACTTT. The encoded protein is CAWSRGQEGSPLHF. The whole variable domain, remainder taken from reference TRBV30 and TRBJ1-6, is SQTIHQWPATLVQPVGSPLSLECTVEGTSNPNLYWYRQAAGRGLQLLFYSVGIGQISSEVPQNLSASRPQDRQFILSSKKLLLSDSGFYLCAWSRGQEGSPLHFGNGTRLTVT.

This chain joins TRBV6-6 and TRBJ2-7; D uncertain. Germline values: CDR1 MNHNY, CDR2 SVGAGI (reference sequence). V was trimmed by 0 bases and J by 3 bases, leaving 6 bases between them. There are 13 residues in the CDR3. The CDR3 reads CASSYSARYEQYF. CDR3 coding DNA: TGTGCCAGCAGTTACTCGGCCCGCTACGAGCAGTACTTC.

Here the CDR3 reads CASSLGNWGGRVNSPLHF. CDR3 bases: TGTGCCAGCAGCTTAGGCAATTGGGGGGGCAGGGTTAATTCACCCCTCCACTTT. The chain joins TRBV7-6 to TRBJ1-6, with D tentatively TRBD1 (6 bases). The ends were cut back, 1 base at V and 6 bases at J, with 19 bases in the middle. Germline CDR1 is SGHVS and CDR2 is FNYEAQ. The CDR3 is made up of 18 amino acids.

The V gene is TRBV6-4, the J gene TRBJ1-2; 7 bases match TRBD1. V shed 0 bases, J shed 8 bases, and the junction held 9 bases outside the gene matches. Germline V CDR1 and CDR2: MRHNA, SNTAGT. CDR3 length: 15 residues. The CDR3 DNA reads TGTGCCAGCAGTGACTCGAGTCGAGGGGGCCAAGGCTACACCTTC. Its protein is CASSDSSRGGQGYTF.

This chain uses TRBV28 with TRBJ1-2, with a possible D match to TRBD1 (5 bases). The germline V gene has CDR1 MDHEN and CDR2 SYDVKM. V was shortened by 7 bases and J by 0 bases, with 24 bases between the two germline ends. CDR3 length equals 18 residues. CDR3 coding DNA: TGTGCCAGCAAACGCAATAGGGCACAGGATACTTCTAACTATGGCTACACCTTC. It codes for CASKRNRAQDTSNYGYTF.

The V call is TRBV11-3, the J call TRBJ2-7; 9 positions agree with TRBD1. This CDR3 contains 15 residues. The germline V gene has CDR1 SGHNT and CDR2 YENEEA. V shed 5 bases and J 5 bases; nucleotides not matched to a gene: 10. The CDR3 DNA sequence: TGTGCCAGCAGCCTGTCCGGGACAGGGTCCCACGAGCAGTACTTC. Translation: CASSLSGTGSHEQYF.

J is TRBJ1-2 and V is TRBV10-3; no clear D gene. The CDR3 is 12 residues long. Trimming took off 2 bases at V and 10 bases at J, with 11 bases between the two ends. Germline V gives CDR1 ENHRY, CDR2 SYGVKD. The CDR3 spells CAISEPTRAYTF. The DNA for the CDR3 is TGTGCCATCAGTGAGCCAACGCGGGCCTACACCTTC.

This clone has only a few counts. The chain is built from TRBV6-1 and TRBJ2-1; 10 bases fit TRBD2. This CDR3 has 14 residues. After removal of 2 bases from V and 9 bases from J, the junction contained 4 bases not matched to a gene. Germline CDR1 and CDR2: MNHNS and SASEGT. CDR3 in DNA: TGTGCCAGCAGTGAAAGGACTAGCGGCTCTGAGCAGTTCTTC. Protein product: CASSERTSGSEQFF.

The chain employs TRBV5-4 and TRBJ1-6, with 11 bases lining up with TRBD1. The germline V gene has CDR1 SGHNT and CDR2 YYREEE (reference sequence). Germline trimming cut 3 bases from V and 6 bases from J; bases unmatched to any gene: 8. The CDR3 runs to 17 residues. CDR3 protein: CASSSGTGGMGNSPLHF. CDR3 bases: TGTGCCAGCAGCTCCGGGACAGGGGGAATGGGTAATTCACCCCTCCACTTT.

This chain joins TRBV28 and TRBJ1-1; maybe TRBD1 (5 bases). Germline V gives CDR1 MDHEN, CDR2 SYDVKM. Deletions cut 2 bases from V and 3 bases from J, with 10 bases between. This CDR3 region has 14 residues. In nucleotides, the CDR3 is TGTGCCAGCAGTTTAAATACAGGTTACACTGAAGCTTTCTTT. Residues: CASSLNTGYTEAFF.

The CDR3 coding sequence is TGTGCCAGCAGCCACCTGGGACTTGGGACAGAGACCCAGTACTTC. Protein: CASSHLGLGTETQYF. The V call is TRBV14, the J call TRBJ2-5; D is perhaps TRBD2 (6 bases). This CDR3 has 15 amino acids. Germline V gene lookup returns CDR1 SGHDN and CDR2 FVKESK. V was clipped by 3 bases and J by 4 bases, with 15 bases between them.

The chain couples TRBV30 to TRBJ1-4; no firm D call. V was cut by 0 bases and J by 7 bases, with 9 bases left in between. The germline V gene encodes CDR1 GTSNPN and CDR2 SVGIG (reference sequence). The CDR3 sequence is 13 residues long. CDR3 sequence: CAWSVTFSEKLFF. The DNA of the CDR3 is TGTGCCTGGAGTGTGACATTTTCTGAAAAACTGTTTTTT. The complete variable domain, with remaining parts taken from reference TRBV30 and TRBJ1-4, reads SQTIHQWPATLVQPVGSPLSLECTVEGTSNPNLYWYRQAAGRGLQLLFYSVGIGQISSEVPQNLSASRPQDRQFILSSKKLLLSDSGFYLCAWSVTFSEKLFFGSGTQLSVL.

This clone has a single count. The chain joins TRBV5-4 to TRBJ2-3, with D perhaps TRBD1 (5 bases). The germline V gene has CDR1 SGHNT and CDR2 YYREEE (reference sequence). This CDR3 is built from 15 residues. Trimming removed 2 bases at V and 5 bases at J, with 15 bases between. The CDR3 loop reads CASSFHTGHLDTQYF. For the CDR3, the DNA is TGTGCCAGCAGCTTCCACACCGGACACCTAGATACGCAGTATTTT.

This chain links TRBV7-9 with TRBJ2-1; 10 bases fit TRBD1. CDR3 length: 18 residues. Unmatched junction bases numbered 19, after V lost 5 bases and J lost 9 bases. Germline V CDR1 and CDR2: SEHNR, FQNEAQ (reference sequence). The CDR3, as DNA: TGTGCCAGCAGCCACCCCCGGGTCGTCGGGACAGGGGTTGCTGAGCAGTTCTTC. It translates to CASSHPRVVGTGVAEQFF.

This chain uses TRBV3-1 (or the pseudogene TRBV3-2) with TRBJ2-2; 12 nucleotides agree with TRBD2. The CDR3 is 19 amino acids. V lost 5 bases to trimming and J lost 1 base; unmatched junction nucleotides: 11. Germline assignment: CDR1 LGHDT and CDR2 YNNKEL (reference sequence). The CDR3 here is CASSLLAGGDEENTGELFF. CDR3 DNA: TGTGCCAGCAGCTTACTAGCGGGGGGCGACGAAGAGAACACCGGGGAGCTGTTTTTT.

The genes are TRBV2 and TRBJ2-4, with 9 positions matching TRBD1. This CDR3 comprises 13 residues. Looked up from germline, CDR1 is SNHLY and CDR2 is FYNNEI. The V and J ends lost 7 bases and 5 bases, in that order; junction bases with no gene match: 3. In nucleotides, the CDR3 is TGTGCCAGCACGACAGGGGGGGAAAACATTCAGTACTTC. Residues: CASTTGGENIQYF.

The rearrangement joins TRBV19 to TRBJ2-5, with 8 nucleotides matching TRBD2. The trim removed 5 bases at V and 1 base at J, leaving 6 bases unmatched. Germline V gene data show CDR1 as LNHDA and CDR2 as SQIVND (reference sequence). This CDR3 is built from 15 residues. The CDR3 loop is CASSSTGGPQETQYF. DNA of the CDR3: TGTGCCAGTAGTTCAACGGGGGGGCCCCAAGAGACCCAGTACTTC.

V usage is TRBV6-5 and J usage is TRBJ1-4; 11 bases map to TRBD1. CDR1 and CDR2 from the germline V gene are MNHEY and SVGAGI. The CDR3 consists of 16 residues. With V trimmed by 0 bases and J by 6 bases, 3 bases remained unmatched. The CDR3 DNA reads TGTGCCAGCAGTTACTCCGGACAGGGGGCTTATGAAAAACTGTTTTTT. It specifies CASSYSGQGAYEKLFF.

This clone has just one count. The J gene is TRBJ1-6, the V gene TRBV6-5; TRBD1 aligns across 8 bases. The CDR3 runs 15 residues. CDR1 is MNHEY and CDR2 is SVGAGI in the germline V gene. V lost 4 bases, J lost 10 bases, and 9 bases stayed unmatched. The CDR3 sequence: CASSFDRGKRSPLHF. The CDR3 bases are TGTGCCAGCAGTTTCGACAGGGGAAAAAGGTCACCCCTCCACTTT.

The CDR3 DNA is TGCGCCAGCAGCACACTACTAGCGGGGTCCGAGGAGACCCAGTACTTC. Encoded protein: CASSTLLAGSEETQYF. The rearrangement joins TRBV5-1 to TRBJ2-5, with TRBD2 identical over 10 bases. The CDR3 is 16 residues long. The germline V gene has CDR1 SGHRS and CDR2 YFSETQ. Trimming removed 4 bases from V and 5 bases from J; junction bases left unmatched: 11.

The chain is built from TRBV18 and TRBJ2-7; 9 bases are shared with TRBD1. The CDR3 sequence is 14 residues long. V dropped 4 bases and J dropped 2; count of bases not matched to a gene: 3. The germline V gene encodes CDR1 KGHSH and CDR2 LQKENI. CDR3 loop: CASSLGQGTYEQYF. The CDR3 region has the DNA TGTGCCAGCTCACTCGGACAGGGGACCTACGAGCAGTACTTC.

This clone was observed once. This chain connects TRBV30 to TRBJ1-5; 8 positions agree with TRBD1. This CDR3 is 14 amino acids long. The ends lost 2 bases at V and 6 bases at J; junction bases unmatched: 6. Per the germline V gene, CDR1 is GTSNPN and CDR2 is SVGIG (reference sequence). The CDR3 protein is CAWSPGQGGQPQHF. The CDR3 nucleotides read TGTGCCTGGAGTCCAGGACAGGGCGGTCAGCCCCAGCATTTT.

This chain joins TRBV6-5 and TRBJ2-1; 13 bases are a match to TRBD2. The trim removed 7 bases at V and 7 bases at J, leaving 7 bases unmatched. The CDR3 covers 15 residues. Germline V gene lookup returns CDR1 MNHEY and CDR2 SVGAGI. CDR3 in DNA: TGTGCCAGCATTACTAGCGGGGGGGCACGGAATGAGCAGTTCTTC. The encoded protein is CASITSGGARNEQFF.

CDR3 sequence: CASSPQSTGATEAFF. As DNA, the CDR3 is TGTGCCAGCAGCCCTCAATCGACAGGGGCCACTGAAGCTTTCTTT. V is TRBV5-6 and J is TRBJ1-1; the match to TRBD1 covers 8 bases. V dropped 4 bases and J dropped 4; count of bases not matched to a gene: 9. CDR1 and CDR2 (germline): SGHDT, YYEEEE. The CDR3 totals 15 residues.